These 6 T cell receptor beta chains came from one sample sequenced in a study of T cells in Graves' hyperthyroidism and ophthalmopathy. The CDR3 regions of TCR beta were amplified from RNA transcripts. TCR CDR3 regions were first amplified by RT-PCR with HTBI primers. TCRdb used MiXCR to reprocess the multiplex PCR reads, holding one entry per CDR3 protein. Here the sample spans 300,000 to 400,000 distinct CDR3 sequences, 18% being singletons. Material: blood. The receptors derive from a woman aged 50 to 60 with Graves' hyperthyroidism.

This clonotype was detected only a few times. The genes are TRBV28 and TRBJ1-3; possibly TRBD1 for D (5 bases). The CDR3 length is 17 residues. V was clipped by 1 base and J by 2 bases, with 15 bases between them. The V gene's germline CDR1 is MDHEN and CDR2 SYDVKM. For the CDR3, the DNA is TGTGCCAGCAGTTTATCTGGGGGGGGGTTGGCTGGAAACACCATATATTTT. This sequence encodes CASSLSGGGLAGNTIYF.

V and J are TRBV6-1 and TRBJ2-1, with 9 bases that match TRBD1. The junction had 15 bases not matched to a gene; V was cut back by 8 bases and J by 4 bases. This CDR3 comprises 17 residues. Germline CDR1 reads MNHNS; CDR2 reads SASEGT. CDR3 nucleotides: TGTGCCAGCGGAACGACTAGGGACAGGGAATTGTACAATGAGCAGTTCTTC. It specifies CASGTTRDRELYNEQFF.

This clonotype was picked up a small number of times. The chain recombines TRBV28 with TRBJ2-5; unclear D gene. With 2 bases removed from V and 2 bases from J, the gap between germline ends came to 6 bases. In germline, CDR1 is MDHEN, CDR2 SYDVKM. CDR3 length: 13 amino acids. In DNA, the CDR3 is TGTGCCAGCAGTTTACAGCATCAAGAGACCCAGTACTTC. Translation: CASSLQHQETQYF.

Regarding this clonotype: One base away lies a much larger clone, so this may be a sequencing read error. This chain joins TRBV7-2 and TRBJ2-1, with TRBD1 as a possible D gene (5 bases). The CDR3 length is 14 residues. V lost 4 bases and J lost 10, with 17 bases in between. In germline, CDR1 is SGHTA, CDR2 FQGNSA. CDR3 protein: CASSSIGATYEQFF. CDR3 bases: TGTGCCAGCAGCTCGATAGGGGCTACCTACGAGCAGTTCTTC.

The rearrangement links TRBV20-1 to TRBJ2-1, with 8 bases that match TRBD2. In germline, CDR1 is DFQATT, CDR2 SNEGSKA (reference sequence). The length of the CDR3 is 13 residues. J lost 3 bases, V lost 6 bases, and 4 bases had no gene match. CDR3 sequence: CSACTSGYNEQFF. For the CDR3, the DNA is TGCAGTGCGTGCACTAGCGGCTACAATGAGCAGTTCTTC.

The chain uses TRBV28 and TRBJ1-1; 9 bases line up with TRBD1. V lost 5 bases to trimming and J lost 0 bases; unmatched junction nucleotides: 7. Germline V gives CDR1 MDHEN, CDR2 SYDVKM. This CDR3 spans 16 amino acids. CDR3 loop: CASSLPGTGMNTEAFF. The CDR3 nucleotides are TGTGCCAGCAGTCTCCCGGGGACAGGGATGAACACTGAAGCTTTCTTT.